Presented here are 25 T cell receptor beta chains from one specimen sequenced in a study of T cell repertoires in cytomegalovirus infection (dated by TCRdb to between 2017 and 2020). Sequencing was performed on an Illumina HiSeq 1500. TCRdb itself trimmed the public reads at Q25 with fastp, ran MiXCR and retained productive beta chains. A single entry per CDR3 protein holds the most common genes and DNA from its merged rows. In all, the sample holds hundreds of thousands of distinct CDR3 sequences, and 30% to 40% of those were seen once. The top ten clones comprise 15% to 20% of the sample. These receptors' targets are unknown. The treatment or condition tag for this specimen amounts to: in vitro stimulation with specific CMV peptide epitopes to enrich CMV-specific T cells. The specimen comprised cultured PBMCs, sampled from culture after CMV antigen stimulation. The origin of the receptors is a human donor in good health (CMV status not recorded). Some clones in this sample may be carry-over from other donors' samples.

This chain connects TRBV18 to TRBJ2-1; D may be TRBD2 (6 bases). The CDR3 contains 18 residues. Germline loops: CDR1 KGHSH, CDR2 LQKENI. Trimming shortened V by 0 bases and J by 5 bases, and 20 bases separated the two germline ends. The CDR3 nucleotides are TGTGCCAGCTCACCACCCTCGCTCGCCGGGAGCTCGAACAATGAGCAGTTCTTC. Translation gives CASSPPSLAGSSNNEQFF. Full variable domain (outside the CDR3, taken from reference TRBV18 and TRBJ2-1): NAGVMQNPRHLVRRRGQEARLRCSPMKGHSHVYWYRQLPEEGLKFMVYLQKENIIDESGMPKERFSAEFPKEGPSILRIQQVVRGDSAAYFCASSPPSLAGSSNNEQFFGPGTRLTVL.

The rearrangement links TRBV6-2 or TRBV6-3 to TRBJ2-1; D is undetermined. V was shortened by 2 bases and J by 0 bases, with 17 bases between the two germline ends. CDR3 length: 18 residues. CDR1 and CDR2 from the germline V gene are MNHEY and SVGEGT. CDR3: CASSYRATDQSSYNEQFF. The CDR3 DNA reads as TGTGCCAGCAGTTACAGGGCTACGGACCAGAGCTCCTACAATGAGCAGTTCTTC.

This chain connects TRBV5-1 to TRBJ1-4; no clear D gene. V lost 0 bases and J 5 bases, leaving 5 bases between the germline ends. The CDR3 has 13 residues. Germline V gene lookup returns CDR1 SGHRS and CDR2 YFSETQ. Here the CDR3 reads CASSLVQNEKLFF. For the CDR3, the DNA is TGCGCCAGCAGCTTGGTTCAGAATGAAAAACTGTTTTTT.

In nucleotides, the CDR3 is TGTGCCAGCAGCTTAGAAGTTCAGACCTACGAGCAGTACTTC. This encodes CASSLEVQTYEQYF. V is TRBV7-4 and J is TRBJ2-7; D is unresolved. Germline-derived CDR1 and CDR2 are SGHVT and SQSDAQ. The CDR3 is 14 amino acids. V was pared by 1 base and J by 2 bases, with 9 bases between.

This clonotype came up a few times. This rearrangement joins TRBV7-9 to TRBJ2-3; D not certain. V lost 4 bases, J lost 2 bases, and 13 bases lay in between. This CDR3 comprises 15 residues. Per germline, CDR1 SEHNR and CDR2 FQNEAQ (reference sequence). The CDR3 is CASSSLAGLTDTQYF. The CDR3 coding sequence is TGTGCCAGCAGCTCATTGGCCGGCCTCACAGATACGCAGTATTTT.

Many counts were recorded for this clonotype. V and J are TRBV6-1 and TRBJ2-2, with 7 bases that match TRBD2. Per the germline V gene, CDR1 is MNHNS and CDR2 is SASEGT. Trimming cost V 11 bases and J 5 bases; bases outside gene matches: 26. This CDR3 is built from 19 residues. As DNA, the CDR3 is TGTGCCGTAAGGAATGACAAGGATAGAGCGGGATCCTGGACCGGGGAGCTGTTTTTT. Translation gives CAVRNDKDRAGSWTGELFF.

There are a few counts of this clonotype. This sequence joins TRBV20-1 and TRBJ2-1, with 7 bases lining up with TRBD2. The CDR3 sequence is 12 residues long. Trimming removed 0 bases from V and 12 bases from J; junction bases left unmatched: 5. Per germline, CDR1 DFQATT and CDR2 SNEGSKA (reference sequence). In DNA, the CDR3 is TGCAGTGCTAGAGATTGGAGACTAGCGCAGTTCTTC. Translation: CSARDWRLAQFF.

The chain uses TRBV10-3 and TRBJ2-2; 11 nucleotides match TRBD2. Germline V gene data show CDR1 as ENHRY and CDR2 as SYGVKD. V was clipped by 6 bases and J by 7 bases; unmatched bases: 7. The CDR3 extends over 15 amino acids. The CDR3 loop reads CAIRGTSGKDGELFF. In DNA form, the CDR3 reads TGTGCCATCAGAGGGACTAGCGGAAAGGACGGGGAGCTGTTTTTT.

Written as DNA, the CDR3 is TGTGCCTGGAGTGTTATGGGAGATACGCAGTATTTT. Translating it yields CAWSVMGDTQYF. This chain joins TRBV30 and TRBJ2-3; D remains unclear. Germline V CDR1 and CDR2: GTSNPN, SVGIG (reference sequence). V was shortened by 0 bases and J by 5 bases, with 6 bases between the two germline ends. CDR3 length: 12 residues.

V is TRBV28 and J is TRBJ2-7; D is unclear. CDR3 length: 14 amino acids. Trimming cost V 2 bases and J 6 bases, with 14 bases left between them. Germline assignment: CDR1 MDHEN and CDR2 SYDVKM. CDR3 in DNA: TGTGCCAGCAGTTTAAGTATACCGCCCCGCGAGCAGTACTTC. Its protein is CASSLSIPPREQYF.

This rearrangement joins TRBV4-3 to TRBJ1-2; D ambiguous. The CDR3 extends over 16 amino acids. Trimming removed 0 bases at V and 5 bases at J, with 16 bases between. Germline CDR1 and CDR2: LGHNA and YSLEER. The CDR3 loop reads CASSQEEGKGNYGYTF. The CDR3 DNA reads as TGCGCCAGCAGCCAAGAGGAAGGTAAAGGAAATTATGGCTACACCTTC.

The chain uses TRBV20-1 and TRBJ1-3; TRBD1 might be the D (5 bases). The germline V gene encodes CDR1 DFQATT and CDR2 SNEGSKA (reference sequence). The CDR3 loop spans 14 amino acids. The V end was cut by 2 bases, the J end by 4 bases, with 12 bases between. CDR3: CSARQGARGNTIYF. The DNA for the CDR3 is TGCAGTGCTAGACAGGGCGCGCGGGGAAACACCATATATTTT.

There are many counts of this clonotype. The chain couples TRBV7-2 to TRBJ2-1, with 14 bases matching TRBD2. Germline CDR1 is SGHTA and CDR2 is FQGNSA. There are 16 residues in the CDR3. Trimming took 4 bases from V and 5 from J; bases not matched to a gene: 4. The CDR3 DNA follows: TGTGCCAGCAGCTCTATGACTAGCGGGGGGGACAATGAGCAGTTCTTC. It codes for CASSSMTSGGDNEQFF.

As DNA, the CDR3 is TGTGCCAGCAGCCCCGACAGCTCGCTTAACTATGGCTACACCTTC. This translates into CASSPDSSLNYGYTF. This chain joins TRBV11-2 and TRBJ1-2; tentatively, D is TRBD1 (5 bases). The CDR3 covers 15 residues. Germline CDR1 and CDR2: SGHAT and FQNNGV. Trimming removed 5 bases from V and 1 base from J, with 14 bases in between. Complete variable domain (other parts from reference TRBV11-2 and TRBJ1-2): EAGVAQSPRYKIIEKRQSVAFWCNPISGHATLYWYQQILGQGPKLLIQFQNNGVVDDSQLPKDRFSAERLKGVDSTLKIQPAKLEDSAVYLCASSPDSSLNYGYTFGSGTRLTVV.

The sample holds a few counts of this clonotype. J is TRBJ2-3 and V is TRBV19; 8 bases map to TRBD2. CDR3 size: 17 residues. The J segment lost 0 bases and the V segment lost 2 bases, leaving 7 bases of the junction unmatched. Germline V gives CDR1 LNHDA, CDR2 SQIVND (reference sequence). The CDR3 DNA follows: TGTGCCAGTAGTATAAGGCGGGAGGTCGCTAGCACAGATACGCAGTATTTT. This translates into CASSIRREVASTDTQYF.

This clonotype was seen a single time. This chain's CDR3 is CALRREASTDTQYF. CDR3 sequence (DNA): TGTGCCCTCAGGAGGGAGGCTAGCACAGATACGCAGTATTTT. This chain uses TRBV24-1 with TRBJ2-3; D possibly corresponds to TRBD2 (6 bases). This CDR3 has 14 residues. V lost 12 bases, J lost 0 bases, and 15 bases lay in between. In germline, CDR1 is KGHDR, CDR2 SFDVKD.

CDR3 residues: CASSPGQGAIGELFF. The CDR3 coding sequence is TGTGCCAGCAGCCCCGGACAGGGGGCTATCGGGGAGCTGTTTTTT. This sequence joins TRBV7-9 and TRBJ2-2; 11 nucleotides agree with TRBD1. The germline gives CDR1 SEHNR, CDR2 FQNEAQ (reference sequence). Trimming took 5 bases from V and 7 from J; bases not matched to a gene: 6. The CDR3 covers 15 residues. Combining the CDR3 with reference TRBV7-9 and TRBJ2-2 gives the whole variable domain DTGVSQNPRHKITKRGQNVTFRCDPISEHNRLYWYRQTLGQGPEFLTYFQNEAQLEKSRLLSDRFSAERPKGSFSTLEIQRTEQGDSAMYLCASSPGQGAIGELFFGEGSRLTVL.

The V gene is TRBV20-1, the J gene TRBJ2-1, with 13 bases lining up with TRBD2. Germline loops: CDR1 DFQATT, CDR2 SNEGSKA (reference sequence). The CDR3 totals 15 residues. The ends lost 3 bases at V and 9 bases at J; junction bases unmatched: 8. The CDR3 is CSASPTSGRAGEQFF. In DNA, the CDR3 is TGCAGTGCTAGCCCCACTAGCGGGAGGGCCGGTGAGCAGTTCTTC.

This sequence joins TRBV7-6 and TRBJ1-3, with D unresolved. The CDR3 length is 17 residues. With 3 bases removed from V and 0 bases from J, the gap between germline ends came to 15 bases. Germline V CDR1 and CDR2: SGHVS, FNYEAQ. The CDR3 region has the DNA TGTGCCAGCAGCTTTATTGAAGGTTCTAACTCTGGAAACACCATATATTTT. This translates into CASSFIEGSNSGNTIYF.

The rearrangement uses TRBV11-2 and TRBJ2-1; a weak D match, TRBD1 (5 bases). The V gene lost 5 bases and the J gene lost 15 bases, with 23 bases spanning the gap. The CDR3 runs to 14 residues. Germline V gene sequence: CDR1 SGHAT, CDR2 FQNNGV. CDR3 residues: CASSPSYPSKRGFF. The CDR3 bases are TGTGCCAGCAGCCCCTCCTACCCGAGTAAAAGGGGGTTCTTC.

This clonotype has only one observation. The V and J genes are TRBV3-1 and TRBJ2-7; possibly TRBD2 for D (6 bases). With 4 bases removed from V and 6 bases from J, the gap between germline ends came to 19 bases. The germline V gene has CDR1 LGHDT and CDR2 YNNKEL (reference sequence). The CDR3 is 15 amino acids. The DNA for the CDR3 is TGTGCCAGCAGCCGAGCCGGGACTGGGACCCTCGAGCAGTACTTC. Its translation: CASSRAGTGTLEQYF.

The CDR3 sequence is CASSLVGRASNQPQHF. The DNA of the CDR3 is TGTGCCAGCAGCTTAGTTGGCAGGGCAAGCAATCAGCCCCAGCATTTT. The chain carries TRBV7-2 and TRBJ1-5; tentatively, D is TRBD1 (5 bases). V lost 1 base, J lost 1 base, and 11 bases lay in between. There are 16 residues in the CDR3. In germline, CDR1 is SGHTA, CDR2 FQGNSA.

V usage is TRBV3-1 and J usage is TRBJ2-2; either TRBD1 or TRBD2 may supply D (5 bases each). Per the germline V gene, CDR1 is LGHDT and CDR2 is YNNKEL (reference sequence). This CDR3 contains 16 residues. Trimming took off 4 bases at V and 6 bases at J, with 18 bases between the two ends. CDR3 sequence reads: CASSPHGGGSAGELFF. The CDR3 nucleotides read TGTGCCAGCAGCCCACATGGTGGGGGTTCCGCCGGGGAGCTGTTTTTT. Full variable domain (remainder filled in from reference TRBV3-1 and TRBJ2-2): DTAVSQTPKYLVTQMGNDKSIKCEQNLGHDTMYWYKQDSKKFLKIMFSYNNKELIINETVPNRFSPKSPDKAHLNLHINSLELGDSAVYFCASSPHGGGSAGELFFGEGSRLTVL.

The chain combines TRBV27 with TRBJ2-3; D may be TRBD1 (6 bases). Trimming left V 6 bases short and J 1 base short, with 17 bases between. The germline CDR1 and CDR2 sequences are MNHEY and SMNVEV (reference sequence). This CDR3 has 16 residues. The DNA of the CDR3 is TGTGCCAGCAGCCACCGAGGGGGACAACGCACAGATACGCAGTATTTT. This encodes CASSHRGGQRTDTQYF.

The gene calls are TRBV6-2 or TRBV6-3 and TRBJ1-5, with 8 bases fitting TRBD1. CDR1 and CDR2 from the germline V gene are MNHEY and SVGEGT. This CDR3 has 15 amino acids. Trimming at V came to 5 bases and at J to 7 bases, leaving 10 bases not matched to a gene. The CDR3 loop reads CASSKNGQGRQPQHF. Here the CDR3 DNA reads TGTGCCAGCAGTAAGAATGGACAGGGCAGGCAGCCCCAGCATTTT.